A selection of T cell receptor beta chains follows, all from one sample in a study of cytomegalovirus exposure and HLA in healthy donors. The table came from immunoSEQ multiplex PCR; TCRdb's copy has only in-frame clones and leaves some out. The table has some 71,000 clones, about 75% seen once. The material sequenced was PBMCs. These TCRs come from a man aged 18 to 30 in good health and CMV-seronegative. The CDR3 runs from the conserved cysteine through the conserved F or W. Fields, in order: CDR3 protein, CDR3 DNA, V gene, D gene, clone size, J gene. D genes are given only for firm matches. Clone size, where shown, is once, few, many, or a class for clones that have expanded.

cdr3_aa: CASSLEGTLEQYF
cdr3_nt: TGTGCCAGCAGCTTGGAAGGGACACTCGAGCAGTACTTC
v_call: TRBV5-4
d_call: -
clone_size: -
j_call: TRBJ2-7

cdr3_aa: CASSLSGGSSYEQYF
cdr3_nt: TGTGCCAGCAGCTTAAGCGGGGGGAGCTCCTACGAGCAGTACTTC
v_call: TRBV7-3
d_call: TRBD2
clone_size: once
j_call: TRBJ2-7

cdr3_aa: CASGPGVWGNTIYF
cdr3_nt: TGTGCCAGCGGGCCGGGGGTATGGGGAAACACCATATATTTT
v_call: TRBV7-6
d_call: -
clone_size: once
j_call: TRBJ1-3

cdr3_aa: CASSMGTGGSGANVLTF
cdr3_nt: TGTGCCAGTAGTATGGGGACAGGGGGTTCTGGGGCCAACGTCCTGACTTTC
v_call: TRBV19
d_call: TRBD1
clone_size: -
j_call: TRBJ2-6

cdr3_aa: CASSQVQGARTGELFF
cdr3_nt: TGCGCCAGCAGCCAAGTTCAGGGGGCGCGTACCGGGGAGCTGTTTTTT
v_call: TRBV4-1
d_call: TRBD1
clone_size: -
j_call: TRBJ2-2

cdr3_aa: CASSIGFGETQYF
cdr3_nt: TGTGCCAGTAGTATAGGGTTCGGGGAGACCCAGTACTTC
v_call: TRBV19
d_call: -
clone_size: -
j_call: TRBJ2-5

cdr3_aa: CASSQLDRGGSGYTF
cdr3_nt: TGTGCCAGCAGCCAGCTGGACAGGGGTGGCAGTGGCTACACCTTC
v_call: TRBV14
d_call: TRBD1
clone_size: -
j_call: TRBJ1-2

cdr3_aa: CASSEEGAGYNEQFF
cdr3_nt: TGTGCCAGCAGTGAAGAGGGGGCAGGTTACAATGAGCAGTTCTTC
v_call: TRBV6-1
d_call: TRBD1
clone_size: few
j_call: TRBJ2-1

cdr3_aa: CASSRSGESSSSNEQFF
cdr3_nt: TGCGCCAGCAGCAGGTCAGGGGAATCGTCTTCTAGCAATGAGCAGTTCTTC
v_call: TRBV5-1
d_call: -
clone_size: -
j_call: TRBJ2-1

cdr3_aa: CASSYLGQGSYEQYF
cdr3_nt: TGTGCCAGCAGTTACTTGGGACAGGGTTCCTACGAGCAGTACTTC
v_call: TRBV6-5
d_call: TRBD1
clone_size: -
j_call: TRBJ2-7

cdr3_aa: CASSLSGTAAYNSPLHF
cdr3_nt: TGTGCCAGCAGTTTATCCGGGACAGCGGCCTATAATTCACCCCTCCACTTT
v_call: TRBV28
d_call: TRBD1
clone_size: -
j_call: TRBJ1-6

cdr3_aa: CASSTKGGGNQPQHF
cdr3_nt: TGTGCCAGCTCTACTAAAGGGGGGGGCAATCAGCCCCAGCATTTT
v_call: TRBV18
d_call: -
clone_size: -
j_call: TRBJ1-5

cdr3_aa: CASTPTGGMNTEAFF
cdr3_nt: TGTGCCAGCACTCCCACGGGTGGCATGAACACTGAAGCTTTCTTT
v_call: TRBV6-4
d_call: -
clone_size: few
j_call: TRBJ1-1

cdr3_aa: CASSSVGGVRTGELFF
cdr3_nt: TGCGCCAGCAGCTCCGTCGGGGGGGTAAGGACCGGGGAGCTGTTTTTT
v_call: TRBV5-1
d_call: TRBD2
clone_size: few
j_call: TRBJ2-2

cdr3_aa: CASSPPLRSYEQYF
cdr3_nt: TGTGCCAGCAGTCCACCACTTCGATCCTACGAGCAGTACTTC
v_call: TRBV27
d_call: -
clone_size: -
j_call: TRBJ2-7